Listed below are T cell receptor beta chains from one sample, sequenced in a study of shared clonotypes between healthy human individuals. Assay: immunoSEQ multiplex PCR; the TCRdb copy retains only in-frame clones and omits some. The sample yields about 980,000 clones, less than 85% seen once. What was sequenced was memory CD4+ T cells sorted from blood. The receptors shown here come from a man between 18 and 29 years old in good health. Both conserved end residues are part of each CDR3. The order of the fields is J gene, clone size, V gene, D gene, CDR3 DNA, CDR3 protein. The D gene is left open where the match is weak. Rows give clone size only sometimes, using once, few, many, or a class for an expanded clone.

J: TRBJ2-3
size: NA
V: TRBV7-2
D: TRBD2
DNA: TGTGCCAGCAGTTTACCGACTAGCGGGGTAGATACGCAGTATTTT
CDR3: CASSLPTSGVDTQYF

J: TRBJ2-7
size: NA
V: TRBV6-1
D: NA
DNA: TGTGCCAGCAGTGAGTCCCCCGCCGACCTACTAGCCCAGAGCGAGCAGTACTTC
CDR3: CASSESPADLLAQSEQYF

J: TRBJ2-6
size: many
V: TRBV6-5
D: NA
DNA: TGTGCCAGCAGTTACTCGTCCGGCATATGGGCCAACGTCCTGACTTTC
CDR3: CASSYSSGIWANVLTF

J: TRBJ1-1
size: NA
V: TRBV4-1
D: NA
DNA: TGCGCCAGCAGCCAAGGGGGGAGGATGAACACTGAAGCTTTCTTT
CDR3: CASSQGGRMNTEAFF

J: TRBJ1-4
size: NA
V: TRBV27
D: NA
DNA: TGTGCCAGCAGTTTATCGGTCAGGGGAAGTGAAAAACTGTTTTTT
CDR3: CASSLSVRGSEKLFF

J: TRBJ2-5
size: once
V: TRBV7-9
D: TRBD1
DNA: TGTGCCAGCAGACCTGGGGCCGGGACAGGGGTCCAAGAGACCCAGTACTTC
CDR3: CASRPGAGTGVQETQYF

J: TRBJ1-5
size: few
V: TRBV30
D: NA
DNA: TGTGCCTGGAGTCTCGCAGGGAATCAGCCCCAGCATTTT
CDR3: CAWSLAGNQPQHF

J: TRBJ1-3
size: few
V: TRBV9
D: TRBD1
DNA: TGTGCCAGCAGCGGACCTCAGGGGGTGATGCCGAACACCATATATTTT
CDR3: CASSGPQGVMPNTIYF

J: TRBJ2-3
size: NA
V: TRBV5-6
D: NA
DNA: TGTGCCAGCACCCTTGGGAGATTCGTCACAGATACGCAGTATTTT
CDR3: CASTLGRFVTDTQYF

J: TRBJ2-3
size: once
V: TRBV9
D: TRBD1
DNA: TGTGCCAGCAGCGTCCGGGGACAGACCGATACGCAGTATTTT
CDR3: CASSVRGQTDTQYF

J: TRBJ1-1
size: few
V: TRBV30
D: NA
DNA: TGTGCCTGGAGCGGAATCGAGGCGAGATTAGCTTTCTTT
CDR3: CAWSGIEARLAFF

J: TRBJ2-4
size: NA
V: TRBV6-6
D: NA
DNA: TGTGCCAGCAGTTCGGACGGTAACATTCAGTACTTC
CDR3: CASSSDGNIQYF

J: TRBJ2-1
size: NA
V: TRBV10-3
D: NA
DNA: TGTGCCATCAGTGAGTTACATGAGCAGTTCTTC
CDR3: CAISELHEQFF

J: TRBJ1-1
size: NA
V: TRBV4-2
D: NA
DNA: TGTGCCAGCAGCCAAGACGGGGGCCGCACTGAAGCTTTCTTT
CDR3: CASSQDGGRTEAFF

J: TRBJ1-5
size: NA
V: TRBV10-1
D: NA
DNA: TGCGCCAGCAGGGACATTAGCAATCAGCCCCAGCATTTT
CDR3: CASRDISNQPQHF

J: TRBJ1-5
size: NA
V: TRBV20-1
D: NA
DNA: TGCAGTGCTGGAAAGAATCAGCCCCAGCATTTT
CDR3: CSAGKNQPQHF

J: TRBJ2-5
size: NA
V: TRBV5-1
D: TRBD2
DNA: TGCGCCAGCAGCTTGGAGACTAGCGGGAGAGGCGAGACCCAGTACTTC
CDR3: CASSLETSGRGETQYF

J: TRBJ1-2
size: few
V: TRBV18
D: TRBD1
DNA: TGTGCCAGCTCACCAAACGGACAGGGGAGTGGAGGCTACACCTTC
CDR3: CASSPNGQGSGGYTF

J: TRBJ1-1
size: NA
V: TRBV18
D: TRBD1
DNA: TGTGCCAGCTCACCTACAGGGGAATACACTGAAGCTTTCTTT
CDR3: CASSPTGEYTEAFF

J: TRBJ1-2
size: NA
V: TRBV6-5
D: NA
DNA: TGTGCCGCGGGGCAGGGCGATGGCTACACCTTC
CDR3: CAAGQGDGYTF

J: TRBJ2-1
size: NA
V: TRBV5-1
D: TRBD1
DNA: TGCGCCAGCAGCTCGACCGGGACAGGGGGTGTCAATGAGCAGTTCTTC
CDR3: CASSSTGTGGVNEQFF

J: TRBJ1-4
size: NA
V: TRBV5-1
D: TRBD1
DNA: TGCGCCAGCAGAGGGGGCGAGGTGTCTAATGAAAAACTGTTTTTT
CDR3: CASRGGEVSNEKLFF